These 23 T cell receptor beta chains share one sample of origin, sequenced in a study of shared clonotypes between healthy human individuals. TCRdb keeps only in-frame clones here, not all; method: immunoSEQ multiplex PCR. The repertoire has 1,400,000 or so clones, approximately 98.5% of them found once; the top ten carry over 0.3%. Sequenced: naive CD4+ T cells sorted from blood. As for subset: CD45RA+ positively selected. Receptors originate from a man aged 30 to 39 in good health.

This clone is a singleton in its sample. The chain is built from TRBV7-9 and TRBJ1-2; D is unresolved. The CDR3 is 13 residues long. CDR1 SEHNR and CDR2 FQNEAQ come from the germline V gene (reference sequence). V was clipped by 3 bases and J by 7 bases, with 12 bases between them. The CDR3 nucleotides are TGTGCCAGCAGCTTTAAGGGTTCTGTTGGCTACACCTTC. This encodes CASSFKGSVGYTF.

The rearrangement uses TRBV5-4 and TRBJ2-7; 8 positions match TRBD1. The length of the CDR3 is 15 residues. With 0 bases clipped from V and 5 bases from J, the junction kept 7 bases outside the gene matches. The germline V gene has CDR1 SGHNT and CDR2 YYREEE (reference sequence). CDR3 sequence reads: CASSLAGQGIHEQYF. CDR3 coding DNA: TGTGCCAGCAGCTTGGCCGGACAGGGTATCCACGAGCAGTACTTC. The variable domain in full, with the rest retrieved from reference TRBV5-4 and TRBJ2-7, is ETGVTQSPTHLIKTRGQQVTLRCSSQSGHNTVSWYQQALGQGPQFIFQYYREEENGRGNFPPRFSGLQFPNYSSELNVNALELDDSALYLCASSLAGQGIHEQYFGPGTRLTVT.

The rearrangement links TRBV28 to TRBJ2-7; TRBD2 matches 7 bases. This CDR3 spans 14 amino acids. CDR1 and CDR2 from the germline V gene are MDHEN and SYDVKM. The trim removed 3 bases at V and 3 bases at J, leaving 5 bases unmatched. CDR3 region: CASSLGGSGYEQYF. DNA for the CDR3: TGTGCCAGCAGTTTGGGCGGGAGCGGCTACGAGCAGTACTTC.

This chain joins TRBV4-3 and TRBJ2-1; 7 bases are shared with TRBD2. Germline CDR1 LGHNA, CDR2 YSLEER. The CDR3 contains 18 residues. Trimming took 0 bases from V and 0 from J; bases not matched to a gene: 8. The CDR3: CASSQDPKRGLSYNEQFF. CDR3 coding DNA: TGCGCCAGCAGCCAAGACCCTAAGCGGGGACTCTCCTACAATGAGCAGTTCTTC.

The gene calls are TRBV19 and TRBJ2-5, with 7 bases matching TRBD1. With V trimmed by 4 bases and J by 5 bases, 7 bases remained unmatched. This CDR3 is built from 14 residues. The V gene's germline CDR1 is LNHDA and CDR2 SQIVND (reference sequence). The chain's CDR3 is CASSTGTVWETQYF. CDR3 DNA sequence: TGTGCCAGTAGTACCGGGACAGTATGGGAGACCCAGTACTTC. The full variable domain, with the rest looked up from reference TRBV19 and TRBJ2-5, is DGGITQSPKYLFRKEGQNVTLSCEQNLNHDAMYWYRQDPGQGLRLIYYSQIVNDFQKGDIAEGYSVSREKKESFPLTVTSAQKNPTAFYLCASSTGTVWETQYFGPGTRLLVL.

The chain combines TRBV4-1 with TRBJ2-3; 12 positions agree with TRBD2. CDR3 length: 18 residues. J lost 1 base, V lost 1 base, and 6 bases had no gene match. The germline V gene encodes CDR1 MGHRA and CDR2 YSYEKL. In DNA form, the CDR3 reads TGCGCCAGCAGCCAAGTCGCTAGCGGGAGGGCTCGCACAGATACGCAGTATTTT. It is translated as CASSQVASGRARTDTQYF.

The chain carries TRBV18 and TRBJ1-1; 8 bases match TRBD1. The CDR3 length is 16 residues. V trimming: 2 bases; J trimming: 2 bases; junction bases outside the gene matches: 7. Germline assignment: CDR1 KGHSH and CDR2 LQKENI. The CDR3 sequence is CASSPTPGQENTEAFF. The CDR3, as DNA: TGTGCCAGCTCACCAACCCCGGGACAGGAAAACACTGAAGCTTTCTTT.

The V and J genes are TRBV5-4 and TRBJ2-7, with 9 bases aligning to TRBD2. The germline gives CDR1 SGHNT, CDR2 YYREEE (reference sequence). CDR3 length: 17 residues. Trimming took 4 bases from V and 2 from J; bases not matched to a gene: 13. CDR3 residues: CASSPRLAGKLPYEQYF. CDR3 DNA: TGTGCCAGCAGCCCACGGCTAGCGGGAAAACTCCCCTACGAGCAGTACTTC.

The genes are TRBV19 and TRBJ2-7; weak D call: TRBD1 (6 bases). V was trimmed by 3 bases and J by 1 base, leaving 16 bases between them. CDR1 is LNHDA, CDR2 SQIVND, per germline (reference sequence). This CDR3 has 16 residues. The CDR3 loop reads CASSISPTGMSYEQYF. The DNA of the CDR3 is TGTGCCAGTAGTATTAGCCCCACAGGGATGTCCTACGAGCAGTACTTC.

The V call is TRBV6-6, the J call TRBJ1-5; D ambiguous. Germline lookup yields CDR1 MNHNY and CDR2 SVGAGI (reference sequence). The CDR3 contains 15 residues. V shed 7 bases and J shed 5 bases, with 18 bases lying between them. The CDR3 DNA is TGTGCCAGCACCGACGCGGGATTAACAGATCAGCCCCAGCATTTT. Protein: CASTDAGLTDQPQHF.

The chain uses TRBV27 and TRBJ2-1; no reliable D call. Germline CDR1 MNHEY, CDR2 SMNVEV (reference sequence). The CDR3 consists of 15 residues. The V end lost 7 bases, the J end lost 2 bases, and 15 bases lay between the germline ends. As DNA, the CDR3 is TGTGCCAGCATACTACACGGTGGGACCTACAATGAGCAGTTCTTC. This codes for CASILHGGTYNEQFF.

This clone has just one count. The same CDR3 arises from other DNA sequences in this sample as well. The rearrangement joins TRBV5-4 to TRBJ2-1; no clear D gene. V dropped 0 bases and J dropped 0 bases, with 7 bases sitting between them. The CDR3 is 15 residues long. The germline V gene has CDR1 SGHNT and CDR2 YYREEE (reference sequence). CDR3 sequence reads: CASSLGSGSYNEQFF. The CDR3 nucleotides are TGTGCCAGCAGCTTGGGATCTGGCTCCTACAATGAGCAGTTCTTC.

This clone was counted a single time. The chain uses TRBV25-1 and TRBJ1-2; D is perhaps TRBD1 (6 bases). Germline V gene data show CDR1 as MGHDK and CDR2 as SYGVNS. The CDR3 consists of 15 residues. Trimming stripped 2 bases from V and 4 bases from J, with 14 bases between. CDR3 DNA: TGTGCCAGCAGTGAAGGGGCGGACAGTCCCTATGGCTACACCTTC. It encodes CASSEGADSPYGYTF.

The chain uses TRBV19 and TRBJ1-5, with D perhaps TRBD1 (5 bases). The CDR3 has 15 residues. The germline CDR1 and CDR2 sequences are LNHDA and SQIVND (reference sequence). V was pared by 4 bases and J by 4 bases, with 14 bases between. The CDR3 region has the DNA TGTGCCAGTAGTACCTCCCAGGGCCCTAATCAGCCCCAGCATTTT. Its translation: CASSTSQGPNQPQHF.

V usage is TRBV28 and J usage is TRBJ2-2; D gene unclear. Germline CDR1 is MDHEN and CDR2 is SYDVKM. CDR3 length equals 11 residues. V shed 6 bases and J shed 7 bases, with 6 bases lying between them. CDR3 residues: CASSSNGELFF. DNA of the CDR3: TGTGCCAGCAGCTCAAACGGGGAGCTGTTTTTT.

The rearrangement links TRBV5-6 to TRBJ2-2; possibly TRBD1 for D (6 bases). The CDR3 has 14 amino acids. V lost 5 bases to trimming and J lost 1 base, with 9 bases between them. Germline V lookup: CDR1 SGHDT, CDR2 YYEEEE. CDR3: CASRVQGNTGELFF. CDR3 nucleotides: TGTGCCAGCAGGGTACAGGGGAACACCGGGGAGCTGTTTTTT.

The DNA of the CDR3 is TGTGCCAGCTGGGACAGGGCCCAGGGTAACAATGAGCAGTTCTTC. Translating it yields CASWDRAQGNNEQFF. The chain uses TRBV28 and TRBJ2-1; 9 bases line up with TRBD1. Germline V gene lookup returns CDR1 MDHEN and CDR2 SYDVKM. V lost 8 bases and J lost 5; bases outside the gene matches: 10. CDR3 size: 15 residues.

The rearrangement uses TRBV18 and TRBJ2-1, with 13 bases lining up with TRBD2. CDR3 length: 18 amino acids. J lost 5 bases, V lost 4 bases, and 11 bases had no gene match. From germline, CDR1 is KGHSH and CDR2 LQKENI. This CDR3 reads CASSLWTSGSGGDNEQFF. CDR3 in DNA: TGTGCCAGCTCACTTTGGACTAGCGGGAGTGGAGGGGACAATGAGCAGTTCTTC.

The CDR3 DNA follows: TGCGCCAGCAGTGACCAGGGGTTTAATGAGCAGTTCTTC. It codes for CASSDQGFNEQFF. This rearrangement joins TRBV5-1 to TRBJ2-1; D might be TRBD1 (6 bases). CDR3 length: 13 amino acids. V shed 5 bases and J shed 7 bases, with 13 bases lying between them. CDR1 and CDR2 (germline): SGHRS, YFSETQ.

This chain links TRBV18 with TRBJ1-3, with 8 positions matching TRBD1. Trimming at V came to 4 bases and at J to 7 bases, leaving 3 bases not matched to a gene. Germline V lookup: CDR1 KGHSH, CDR2 LQKENI. This CDR3 region has 13 residues. CDR3 region: CASSLRQGNTIYF. As DNA, the CDR3 is TGTGCCAGCTCACTAAGACAGGGGAACACCATATATTTT.

The chain links TRBV4-3 to TRBJ2-7, with TRBD1 identical over 10 bases. V dropped 2 bases and J dropped 1; count of bases not matched to a gene: 5. The CDR3 extends over 16 amino acids. Germline V CDR1 and CDR2: LGHNA, YSLEER. The CDR3 DNA follows: TGCGCCAGCAGCCAACCGGGACAGGGGTCGTCCTACGAGCAGTACTTC. Translating gives CASSQPGQGSSYEQYF.

The chain couples TRBV5-4 to TRBJ2-3, with 9 bases that match TRBD2. V trimming: 0 bases; J trimming: 7 bases; junction bases outside the gene matches: 9. The CDR3 length is 16 residues. Germline V gives CDR1 SGHNT, CDR2 YYREEE (reference sequence). CDR3: CASSLETSGLGNTQYF. CDR3 DNA sequence: TGTGCCAGCAGCTTGGAGACTAGCGGCTTGGGGAATACGCAGTATTTT. The whole variable domain, filled in from reference TRBV5-4 and TRBJ2-3, reads ETGVTQSPTHLIKTRGQQVTLRCSSQSGHNTVSWYQQALGQGPQFIFQYYREEENGRGNFPPRFSGLQFPNYSSELNVNALELDDSALYLCASSLETSGLGNTQYFGPGTRLTVL.

The chain joins TRBV6-6 to TRBJ2-5; 7 bases line up with TRBD1. Germline V gene lookup returns CDR1 MNHNY and CDR2 SVGAGI (reference sequence). This CDR3 contains 16 residues. J lost 2 bases, V lost 0 bases, and 6 bases had no gene match. The CDR3: CASSYSMTGKQETQYF. CDR3 sequence (DNA): TGTGCCAGCAGTTACTCGATGACAGGGAAACAAGAGACCCAGTACTTC.